Described below is a single T cell receptor (beta chain) sequence and its context. Antigen unknown. Each donor was a healthy Caucasian individual from Russia, aged about 6 to 95. Donors each provided 7.5 to 10 milliliters of peripheral blood. The CDR3 sequence is 15 residues long. V lost 1 base and J 5 bases, leaving 14 bases between the germline ends. Germline CDR1 is SGHTA and CDR2 is FQGNSA. The authors ran a second PCR of roughly 6 to 11 cycles using a sample-barcoded 5' primer and a J-beta primer mix. TCRdb independently ran MiXCR on the 5' RACE reads; one entry per CDR3 protein. The sample yields roughly 1,800,000 distinct CDR3 sequences, around 48% seen once. The source of the sample is a study of blood T cells in healthy people across ages. Study-wide results and limits: Unsorted PBMCs ruled out conclusive naive versus antigen-experienced comparison.

The receptor was isolated from a woman between 40 and 50 years old in good health. The sequenced sample was blood. The chain recombines TRBV7-2 with TRBJ2-5; D might be TRBD2 (6 bases). CDR3 sequence (DNA): TGTGCCAGCAGCTTAGGTGGCAGGGAGGCGGAGACCCAGTACTTC. Its protein product is CASSLGGREAETQYF. Full variable domain (rest looked up from reference TRBV7-2 and TRBJ2-5): GAGVSQSPSNKVTEKGKDVELRCDPISGHTALYWYRQSLGQGLEFLIYFQGNSAPDKSGLPSDRFSAERTGGSVSTLTIQRTQQEDSAVYLCASSLGGREAETQYFGPGTRLLVL.